This T cell receptor beta chain was profiled in a study of T cell repertoires in cytomegalovirus infection (dated by TCRdb to between 2017 and 2020). For the wider study: Peptide stimulations targeted recently identified HLA-C-restricted CMV epitopes, whose presentation resists viral immunomodulation, together with well-studied HLA-B-restricted epitopes. The HLA type of each donor mattered for the analysis, because public TCR beta signatures pointed to carriage of CMV infection along with the matching HLA type.

Sequencing used an Illumina HiSeq 1500. TCRdb trimmed the raw reads at Q25, called clones with MiXCR and kept productive beta chains. Rows with a matching CDR3 protein are joined into one entry that keeps the most common DNA and genes. Present in this sample are approximately 730,000 distinct CDR3 sequences, roughly 30% of which were seen just once. About 20% of the sample lies in the top ten. CDR1 and CDR2, per the germline V gene (reference sequence), are DFQATT and SNEGSKA. From the cysteine up to the phenylalanine, the CDR3 has a length of 19 residues. This entry keeps only the CDR3 DNA: 57 bases, framed from base 1. The germline V and J ends show losses of 4 bases and 1 base respectively, and no gene match explains 14 bases of the junction. This specimen's treatment or condition label, per the study, means: in vitro stimulation with specific CMV peptide epitopes to enrich CMV-specific T cells.

Study-level results and caveats: Carriers of CMV infection plus the relevant HLA type were discriminated by the cumulative frequency of public TCR beta family members in the study cohort and in an independent roughly 340-donor cohort. The ex vivo response was dominated by HLA-C-restricted CMV-specific TCR beta clonotypes, which also provided the single most frequent clonotype in two of eight donors.

Points on this clonotype: This clone's antigen is unknown. Base qualities were left out, and no much larger clone turns up one base away.

The material was cultured PBMCs, obtained from culture after CMV antigen stimulation. This receptor was identified in a human donor in good health (CMV status not recorded). Some clones in this sample may be carry-over from other donors' samples. This sequence uses TRBV20-1 and TRBJ2-1, and 12 junction bases match TRBD2. The DNA sequence is TGCAGTGCTAATGGAGGAATACTAGCGGGGGGCGGTTCCTACAATGAGCAGTTCTTC. Its translation reads: CSANGGILAGGGSYNEQFF.